This paragraph covers one T cell receptor beta chain sequence. It lacks a known antigen. No base quality information exists; no much larger clone differs at one position. V trim: 6 bases; J trim: 5 bases; unmatched bases: 7. CDR1 LNHNV and CDR2 YYDKDF are derived from the germline V gene (reference sequence). From its cysteine to its phenylalanine, the CDR3 spans 15 amino acids. The CDR3 DNA has 45 bases and is translated from base 1. Participants in the prospective study were enrolled through a virtual design, were aged about 18 to 89 years, and lived in roughly 26 United States geographic areas. Cohort assignment in the prospective study relied on participant-reported clinical history from a screening survey and a study questionnaire. ImmuneRACE Cohort 3 recovered participants were defined by two consecutive negative NP/OP PCR tests, healthcare professional clearance, or symptom resolution. In the prospective study, mobile phlebotomists collected whole blood, serum and a nasopharyngeal or oropharyngeal swab from each participant. Prospective study participants could optionally give additional blood draws and questionnaires over an approximately two-month period. Prospective study blood samples were shipped either frozen or at room temperature before DNA extraction.

These data originate in a study of blood T cell repertoires in COVID-19 (dated by TCRdb to about 2020). Study-wide context: Collaborator samples came from the United States, Italy and Spain and covered acute and convalescent phases of COVID-19. The material from the prospective study consisted of cDNA or gDNA derived from T cells, B-cell-depleted T cells, or PBMCs. Deeply sampled blood TCRbeta repertoires from subjects exposed to, actively infected with, or recovered from COVID-19 were included in the dataset. The repertoires were released in a freely available public database intended as a resource for research on the immune response to SARS-CoV-2. The samples were drawn from the first 160 participants of the ongoing ImmuneRACE study and from 1,254 subjects provided by 6 global collaborators. Sample metadata almost always included a de-identified subject ID, COVID-19 status, age in years and sex. Where available, HLA class I and class II types were obtained from metadata supplied by the sample provider rather than from assay-based typing.

General study outcomes and caveats: The quantity of clinical and demographic metadata differed by source and by participant and was supplied without curation.

TCRbeta CDR3 regions were amplified from genomic DNA by means of the immunoSEQ Assay, a bias-controlled multiplex PCR. Regarding the original processing steps: Within the assay, amplification of reference gene primers was used to estimate how many nucleated cells each sample contained. To quantify the absolute abundance of each unique TCRbeta CDR3 rearrangement, sequence reads were collapsed and filtered. For each sample, productive Simpson clonality was calculated as the square root of Simpson's diversity index over productive rearrangements. TCRdb took over this immuneACCESS table, retaining in-frame rearrangements with V and J assigned. Such tables are incomplete; in checked studies, under half of the missing clones stem from an unresolved V gene, and the remainder is unexplained. The DNA gave D and trimming, while V, J and clone size come from that table. The sample includes 400,000 or so clones, with 90% observed a single time. About 0.6% of the sample rests with the top ten.

The sample taken for sequencing was PBMCs or T cells enriched from blood (not recorded which). This receptor was obtained from a young man who had recovered from COVID-19. The chain uses TRBV15 and TRBJ2-5, with 12 bases aligning to TRBD2. In nucleotides, the sequence is TGTGCCACCAGGACTAGCGGGAGCCGGGGGGAGACCCAGTACTTC. Translated, it gives CATRTSGSRGETQYF.